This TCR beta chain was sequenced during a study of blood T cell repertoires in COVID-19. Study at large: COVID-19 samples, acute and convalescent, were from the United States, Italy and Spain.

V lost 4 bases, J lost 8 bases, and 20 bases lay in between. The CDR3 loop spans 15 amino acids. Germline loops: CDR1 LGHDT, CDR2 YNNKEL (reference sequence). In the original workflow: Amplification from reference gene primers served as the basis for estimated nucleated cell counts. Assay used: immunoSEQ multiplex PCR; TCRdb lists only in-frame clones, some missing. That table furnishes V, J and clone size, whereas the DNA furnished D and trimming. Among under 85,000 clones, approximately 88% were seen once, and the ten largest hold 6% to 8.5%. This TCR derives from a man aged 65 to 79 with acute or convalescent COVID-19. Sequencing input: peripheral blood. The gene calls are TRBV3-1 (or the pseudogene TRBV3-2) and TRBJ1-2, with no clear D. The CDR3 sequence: CASSRLDRRSRGYTF. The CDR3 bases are TGTGCCAGCAGCCGATTAGATAGGAGGTCCAGGGGCTACACCTTC.